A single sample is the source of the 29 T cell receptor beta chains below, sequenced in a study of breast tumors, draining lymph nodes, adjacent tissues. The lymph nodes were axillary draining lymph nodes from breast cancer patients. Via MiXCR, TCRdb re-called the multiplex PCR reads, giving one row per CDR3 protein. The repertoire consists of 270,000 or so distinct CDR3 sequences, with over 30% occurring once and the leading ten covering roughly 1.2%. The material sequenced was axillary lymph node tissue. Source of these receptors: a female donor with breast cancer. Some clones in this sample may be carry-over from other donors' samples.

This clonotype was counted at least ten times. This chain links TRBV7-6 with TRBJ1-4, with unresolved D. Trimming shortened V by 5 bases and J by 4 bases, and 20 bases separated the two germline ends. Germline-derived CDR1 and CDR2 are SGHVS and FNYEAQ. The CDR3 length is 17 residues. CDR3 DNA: TGTGCCAGCAGCAGTTCCGGCACCCTAGGAAATAATGAAAAACTGTTTTTT. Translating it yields CASSSSGTLGNNEKLFF.

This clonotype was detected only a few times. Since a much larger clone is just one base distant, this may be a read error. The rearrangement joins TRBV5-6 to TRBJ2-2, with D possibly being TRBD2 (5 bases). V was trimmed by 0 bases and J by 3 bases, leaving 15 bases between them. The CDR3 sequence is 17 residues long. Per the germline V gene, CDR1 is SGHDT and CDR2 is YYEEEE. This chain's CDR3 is CASSLAEPAAYTGELFF. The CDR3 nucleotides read TGTGCCAGCAGCTTGGCCGAACCAGCGGCGTACACCGGGGAGCTGTTTTTT. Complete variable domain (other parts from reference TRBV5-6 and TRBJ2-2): DAGVTQSPTHLIKTRGQQVTLRCSPKSGHDTVSWYQQALGQGPQFIFQYYEEEERQRGNFPDRFSGHQFPNYSSELNVNALLLGDSALYLCASSLAEPAAYTGELFFGEGSRLTVL.

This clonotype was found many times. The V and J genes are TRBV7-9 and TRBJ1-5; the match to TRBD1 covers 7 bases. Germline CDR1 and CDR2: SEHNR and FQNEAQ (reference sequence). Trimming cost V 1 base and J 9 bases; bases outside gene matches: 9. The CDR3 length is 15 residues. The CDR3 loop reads CASSLGQGGDGPQHF. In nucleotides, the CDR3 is TGTGCCAGCAGCTTAGGACAGGGCGGGGACGGGCCCCAGCATTTT.

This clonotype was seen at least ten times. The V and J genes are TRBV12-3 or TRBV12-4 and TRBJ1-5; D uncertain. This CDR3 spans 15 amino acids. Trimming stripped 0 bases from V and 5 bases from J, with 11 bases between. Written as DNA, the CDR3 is TGTGCCAGCAGTTTAGCGTCAGGTTCTCATCAGCCCCAGCATTTT. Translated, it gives CASSLASGSHQPQHF.

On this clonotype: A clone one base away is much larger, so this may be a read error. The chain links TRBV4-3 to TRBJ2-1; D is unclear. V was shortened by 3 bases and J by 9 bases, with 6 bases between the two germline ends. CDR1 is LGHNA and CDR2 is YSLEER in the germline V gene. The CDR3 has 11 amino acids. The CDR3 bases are TGCGCCAGCAGCCACAACAGTGAGCAGTTCTTC. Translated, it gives CASSHNSEQFF.

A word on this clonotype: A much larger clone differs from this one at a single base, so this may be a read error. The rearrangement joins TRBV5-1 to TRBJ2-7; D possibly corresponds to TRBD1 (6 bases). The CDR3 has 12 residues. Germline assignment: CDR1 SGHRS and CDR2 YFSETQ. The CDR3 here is CASSFGGNEHYF. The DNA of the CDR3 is TGCGCCAGCAGCTTTGGGGGCAACGAGCACTACTTC.

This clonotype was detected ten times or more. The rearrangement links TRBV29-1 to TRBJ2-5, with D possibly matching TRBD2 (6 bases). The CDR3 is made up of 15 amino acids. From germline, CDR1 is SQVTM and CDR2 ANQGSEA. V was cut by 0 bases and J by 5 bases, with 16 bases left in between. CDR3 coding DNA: TGCAGCGTTGAAGACCAGGACGGGAGCGGCGAGACCCAGTACTTC. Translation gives CSVEDQDGSGETQYF. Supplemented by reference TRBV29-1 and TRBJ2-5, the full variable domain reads SAVISQKPSRDICQRGTSLTIQCQVDSQVTMMFWYRQQPGQSLTLIATANQGSEATYESGFVIDKFPISRPNLTFSTLTVSNMSPEDSSIYLCSVEDQDGSGETQYFGPGTRLLVL.

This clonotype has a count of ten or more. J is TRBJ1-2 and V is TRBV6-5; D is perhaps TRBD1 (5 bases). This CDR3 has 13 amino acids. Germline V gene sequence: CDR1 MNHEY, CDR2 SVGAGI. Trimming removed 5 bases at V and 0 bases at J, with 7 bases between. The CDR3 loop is CASSRQPNYGYTF. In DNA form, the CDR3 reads TGTGCCAGCAGTCGACAGCCTAACTATGGCTACACCTTC.

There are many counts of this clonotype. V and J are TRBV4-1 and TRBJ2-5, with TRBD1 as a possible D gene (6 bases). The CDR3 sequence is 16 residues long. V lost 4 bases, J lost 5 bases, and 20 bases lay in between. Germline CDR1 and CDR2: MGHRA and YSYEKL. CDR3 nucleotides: TGCGCCAGCAGCCCCCTTCTCCAGGGGTCCGGGGAGACCCAGTACTTC. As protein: CASSPLLQGSGETQYF.

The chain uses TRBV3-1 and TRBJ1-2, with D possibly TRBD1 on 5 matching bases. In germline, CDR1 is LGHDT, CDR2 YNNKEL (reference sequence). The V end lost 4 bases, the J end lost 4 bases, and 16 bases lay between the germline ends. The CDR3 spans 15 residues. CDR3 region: CASSPSPAGGYGYTF. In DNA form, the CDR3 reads TGTGCCAGCAGCCCAAGTCCTGCGGGGGGCTATGGCTACACCTTC.

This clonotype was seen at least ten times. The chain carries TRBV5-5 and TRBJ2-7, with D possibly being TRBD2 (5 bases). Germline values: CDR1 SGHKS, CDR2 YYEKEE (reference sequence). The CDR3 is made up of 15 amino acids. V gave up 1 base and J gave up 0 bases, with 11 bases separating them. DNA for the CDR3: TGTGCCAGCAGCTTGAGAGGGTACGCCTCCTACGAGCAGTACTTC. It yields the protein CASSLRGYASYEQYF.

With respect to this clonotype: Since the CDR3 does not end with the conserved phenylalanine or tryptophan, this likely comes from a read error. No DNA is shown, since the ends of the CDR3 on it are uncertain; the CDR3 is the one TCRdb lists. The CDR3 protein is CASKGLAGGAI. The V call is TRBV2, the J call TRBJ2-5; whether TRBD2, the table's D call, matches the DNA was not checked. The germline gives CDR1 SNHLY, CDR2 FYNNEI. The length of the CDR3 is 11 amino acids, counting both ends.

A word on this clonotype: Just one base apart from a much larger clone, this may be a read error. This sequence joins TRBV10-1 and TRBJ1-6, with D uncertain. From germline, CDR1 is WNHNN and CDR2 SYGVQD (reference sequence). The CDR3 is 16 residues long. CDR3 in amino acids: CAGSWDKSSYNSPLHF. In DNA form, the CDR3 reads TGTGCCGGCAGTTGGGATAAGAGCTCCTATAATTCACCCCTCCACTTT.

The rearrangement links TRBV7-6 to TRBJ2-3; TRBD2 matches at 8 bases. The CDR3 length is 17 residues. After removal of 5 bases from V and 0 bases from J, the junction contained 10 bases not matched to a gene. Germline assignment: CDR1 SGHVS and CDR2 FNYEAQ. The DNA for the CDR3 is TGTGCCAGCAGCCCATTACTAGCGGAGGGTAGCACAGATACGCAGTATTTT. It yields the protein CASSPLLAEGSTDTQYF.

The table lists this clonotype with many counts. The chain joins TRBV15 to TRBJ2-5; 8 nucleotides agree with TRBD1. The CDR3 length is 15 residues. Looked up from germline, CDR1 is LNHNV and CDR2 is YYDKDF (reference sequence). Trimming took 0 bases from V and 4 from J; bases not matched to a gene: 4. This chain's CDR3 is CATSRDPTGGETQYF. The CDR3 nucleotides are TGTGCCACCAGCAGAGATCCAACAGGGGGAGAGACCCAGTACTTC.

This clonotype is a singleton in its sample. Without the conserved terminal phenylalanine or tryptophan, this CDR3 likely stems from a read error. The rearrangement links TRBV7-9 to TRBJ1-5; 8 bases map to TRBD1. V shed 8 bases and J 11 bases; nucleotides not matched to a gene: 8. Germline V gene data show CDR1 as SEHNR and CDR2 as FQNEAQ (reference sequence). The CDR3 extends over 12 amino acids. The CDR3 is CASGSKTGAQHS. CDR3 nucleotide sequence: TGTGCCAGCGGCTCCAAGACAGGGGCCCAGCATTCT.

The CDR3 loop reads CATSAATSGMGATDTQYF. CDR3 in DNA: TGTGCCACCAGTGCTGCTACTAGCGGGATGGGTGCCACAGATACGCAGTATTTT. The V call is TRBV24-1, the J call TRBJ2-3, with 10 nucleotides matching TRBD2. Germline V gene sequence: CDR1 KGHDR, CDR2 SFDVKD. The V and J ends lost 5 bases and 2 bases, in that order; junction bases with no gene match: 12. The CDR3 loop spans 18 amino acids.

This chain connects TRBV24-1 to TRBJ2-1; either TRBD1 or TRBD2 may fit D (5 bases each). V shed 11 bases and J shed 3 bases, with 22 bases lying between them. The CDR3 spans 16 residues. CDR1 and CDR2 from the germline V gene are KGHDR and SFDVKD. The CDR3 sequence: CASSPLRDRDYNEQFF. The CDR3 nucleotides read TGTGCCAGCTCACCACTGAGGGACCGAGACTACAATGAGCAGTTCTTC.

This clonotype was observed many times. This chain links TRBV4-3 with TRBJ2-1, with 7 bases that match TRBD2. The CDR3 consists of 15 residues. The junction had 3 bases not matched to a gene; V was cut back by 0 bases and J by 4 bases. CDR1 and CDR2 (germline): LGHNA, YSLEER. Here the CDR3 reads CASSQETGGYNEQFF. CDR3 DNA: TGCGCCAGCAGCCAAGAGACGGGAGGTTACAATGAGCAGTTCTTC.

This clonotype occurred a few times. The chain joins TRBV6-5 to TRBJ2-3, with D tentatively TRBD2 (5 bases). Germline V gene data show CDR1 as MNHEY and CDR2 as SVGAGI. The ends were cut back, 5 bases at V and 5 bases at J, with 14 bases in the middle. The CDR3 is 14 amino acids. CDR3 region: CASSHWRSEDTQYF. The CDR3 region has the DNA TGTGCCAGCAGTCATTGGAGGTCTGAAGATACGCAGTATTTT.

The CDR3 spells CASREASSYGYTF. The CDR3 DNA reads as TGTGCCAGCAGAGAGGCATCCTCCTATGGCTACACCTTC. The rearrangement uses TRBV2 and TRBJ1-2; D uncertain. V shed 6 bases and J shed 4 bases, with 12 bases lying between them. Germline V gives CDR1 SNHLY, CDR2 FYNNEI. The CDR3 covers 13 residues.

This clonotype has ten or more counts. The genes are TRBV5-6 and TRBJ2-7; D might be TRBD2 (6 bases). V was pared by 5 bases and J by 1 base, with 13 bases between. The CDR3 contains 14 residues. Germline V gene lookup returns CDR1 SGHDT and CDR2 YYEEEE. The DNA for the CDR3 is TGTGCCAGCAGTTTCATCGGAGGGTCCTACGAGCAGTACTTC. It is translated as CASSFIGGSYEQYF.

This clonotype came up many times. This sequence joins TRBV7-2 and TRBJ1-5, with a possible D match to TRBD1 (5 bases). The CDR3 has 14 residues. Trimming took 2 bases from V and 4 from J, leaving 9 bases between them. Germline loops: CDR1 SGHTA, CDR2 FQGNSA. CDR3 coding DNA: TGTGCCAGCAGCTTAAGACAGTCGAATCAGCCCCAGCATTTT. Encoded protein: CASSLRQSNQPQHF. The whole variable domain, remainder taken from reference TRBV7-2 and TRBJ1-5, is GAGVSQSPSNKVTEKGKDVELRCDPISGHTALYWYRQSLGQGLEFLIYFQGNSAPDKSGLPSDRFSAERTGGSVSTLTIQRTQQEDSAVYLCASSLRQSNQPQHFGDGTRLSIL.

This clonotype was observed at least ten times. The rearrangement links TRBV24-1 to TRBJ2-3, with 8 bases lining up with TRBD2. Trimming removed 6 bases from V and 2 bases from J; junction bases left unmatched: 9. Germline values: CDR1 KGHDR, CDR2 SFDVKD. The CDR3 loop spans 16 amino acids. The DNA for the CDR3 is TGTGCCACCAGTTTGGGGACTAGGACCTTCACAGATACGCAGTATTTT. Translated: CATSLGTRTFTDTQYF.

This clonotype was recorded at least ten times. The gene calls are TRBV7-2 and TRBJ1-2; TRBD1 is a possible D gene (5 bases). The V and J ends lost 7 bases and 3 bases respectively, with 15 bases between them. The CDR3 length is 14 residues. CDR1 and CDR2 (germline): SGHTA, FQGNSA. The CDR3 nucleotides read TGTGCCAGCACCCAGGGAGTGGGGGACTATGGCTACACCTTC. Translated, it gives CASTQGVGDYGYTF.

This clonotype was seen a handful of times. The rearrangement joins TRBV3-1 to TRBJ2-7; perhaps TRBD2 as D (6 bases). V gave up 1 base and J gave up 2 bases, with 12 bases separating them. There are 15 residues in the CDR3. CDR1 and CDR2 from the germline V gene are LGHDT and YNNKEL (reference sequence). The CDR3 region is CASSQALAEPYEQYF. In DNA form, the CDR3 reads TGTGCCAGCAGCCAAGCTTTAGCGGAACCCTACGAGCAGTACTTC.

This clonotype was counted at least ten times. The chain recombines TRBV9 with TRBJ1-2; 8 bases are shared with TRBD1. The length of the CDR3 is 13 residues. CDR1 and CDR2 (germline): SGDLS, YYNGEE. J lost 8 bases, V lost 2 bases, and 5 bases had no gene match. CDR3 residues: CASSVAGGWGYTF. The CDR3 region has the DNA TGTGCCAGCAGCGTGGCAGGGGGCTGGGGCTACACCTTC.

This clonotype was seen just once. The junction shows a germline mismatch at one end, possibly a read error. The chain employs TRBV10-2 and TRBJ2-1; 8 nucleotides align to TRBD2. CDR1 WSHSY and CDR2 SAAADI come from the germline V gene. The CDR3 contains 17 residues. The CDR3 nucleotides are TGTGCCAGCTCACCGGTTAGCGGGACCCGGAATCACAATGAGCAGTTCTTC. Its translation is CASSPVSGTRNHNEQFF.

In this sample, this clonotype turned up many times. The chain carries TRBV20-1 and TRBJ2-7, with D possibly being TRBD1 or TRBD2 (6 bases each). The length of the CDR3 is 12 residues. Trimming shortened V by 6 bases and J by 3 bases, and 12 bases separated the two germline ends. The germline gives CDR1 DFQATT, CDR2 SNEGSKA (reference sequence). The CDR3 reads CSARDNSYEQYF. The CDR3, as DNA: TGCAGTGCGCGGGACAACAGCTACGAGCAGTACTTC.